Presented here are 17 T cell receptor beta chains from one specimen sequenced in a study of siplizumab effects on memory and regulatory T cells. Profiling relied on immunoSEQ multiplex PCR, and the TCRdb table lists in-frame clones only, not all of them. The sample has tens of thousands of clones, roughly 97% seen once. Sequenced input: naive CD4+ T cells sorted from blood. The source of these receptors is a human donor in good health.

The rearrangement uses TRBV7-3 and TRBJ1-1, with D uncertain. The CDR3 covers 14 residues. Trimming took 2 bases from V and 3 from J, leaving 10 bases between them. Germline CDR1 and CDR2: SGHTA and FQGTGA. In DNA, the CDR3 is TGTGCCAGCAGCTTAGGGGTAAGCGACACTGAAGCTTTCTTT. Translated, it gives CASSLGVSDTEAFF. The full variable domain, rest sourced from reference TRBV7-3 and TRBJ1-1, is GAGVSQTPSNKVTEKGKYVELRCDPISGHTALYWYRQSLGQGPEFLIYFQGTGAADDSGLPNDRFFAVRPEGSVSTLKIQRTERGDSAVYLCASSLGVSDTEAFFGQGTRLTVV.

The V gene is TRBV28, the J gene TRBJ2-7, with D tentatively TRBD1 (6 bases). CDR1 and CDR2 (germline): MDHEN, SYDVKM. The germline V and J ends were trimmed by 4 bases and 4 bases, with 17 bases remaining between them. This CDR3 is built from 15 residues. CDR3 coding DNA: TGTGCCAGCAGTTCCGCAGGGGTGTCGGAGTACGAGCAGTACTTC. Protein sequence: CASSSAGVSEYEQYF.

The chain couples TRBV11-1 to TRBJ2-6, with unresolved D. Trimming cost V 7 bases and J 0 bases, with 13 bases left between them. The CDR3 length is 16 residues. CDR1 and CDR2 from the germline V gene are SGHAT and FQDESV (reference sequence). The chain's CDR3 is CASTLGPDSGANVLTF. DNA of the CDR3: TGTGCCAGCACCTTGGGCCCTGACTCTGGGGCCAACGTCCTGACTTTC.

This clone has a single count. V and J are TRBV10-3 and TRBJ2-3; 16 bases are shared with TRBD2. This CDR3 is built from 17 residues. J gave up 2 bases and V 10 bases, and 9 bases lay outside the gene matches. CDR1 and CDR2 from the germline V gene are ENHRY and SYGVKD. CDR3 amino acids: CATGGLAGGPNTDTQYF. The CDR3 nucleotides read TGTGCCACCGGGGGACTAGCGGGGGGGCCGAACACAGATACGCAGTATTTT.

The gene calls are TRBV6-6 and TRBJ1-5; no definite D call. Germline CDR1 and CDR2: MNHNY and SVGAGI (reference sequence). V was clipped by 6 bases and J by 5 bases, with 11 bases between them. The CDR3 runs 13 residues. This CDR3 is CASSLTDDQPQHF. The CDR3 region has the DNA TGTGCCAGCAGCCTGACGGACGATCAGCCCCAGCATTTT.

The chain combines TRBV28 with TRBJ1-2; D may be TRBD1 (6 bases). Between the trimmed V and J ends, which lost 2 bases and 6 bases, there was a span of 13 bases. The V gene's germline CDR1 is MDHEN and CDR2 SYDVKM. CDR3 length equals 14 residues. The DNA for the CDR3 is TGTGCCAGCAGTTTAGGGGGCAGGGAGAATGGCTACACCTTC. Translation: CASSLGGRENGYTF.

The chain uses TRBV27 and TRBJ2-3; 8 nucleotides match TRBD1. The junction had 7 bases not matched to a gene; V was cut back by 3 bases and J by 5 bases. This CDR3 region has 15 residues. Germline CDR1 is MNHEY and CDR2 is SMNVEV (reference sequence). The CDR3 loop reads CASSFLSRGQDTQYF. CDR3 nucleotide sequence: TGTGCCAGCAGTTTTCTGTCCAGGGGGCAAGATACGCAGTATTTT.

The chain is built from TRBV6-6 and TRBJ2-2, with D tentatively TRBD2 (5 bases). The germline V gene encodes CDR1 MNHNY and CDR2 SVGAGI (reference sequence). The length of the CDR3 is 14 residues. Trimming left V 6 bases short and J 2 bases short, with 10 bases between. The CDR3 protein is CASREDGNTGELFF. The CDR3 bases are TGTGCCAGCAGGGAGGACGGAAACACCGGGGAGCTGTTTTTT.

This clone was detected a few times. The chain employs TRBV5-1 and TRBJ1-1; D remains unclear. The CDR3 sequence is 12 residues long. The ends were cut back, 5 bases at V and 1 base at J, with 6 bases in the middle. CDR1 is SGHRS, CDR2 YFSETQ, per germline. The CDR3 nucleotides read TGCGCCAGCAGGGCAGGGAACACTGAAGCTTTCTTT. It yields the protein CASRAGNTEAFF. The full variable domain, completed using reference TRBV5-1 and TRBJ1-1, is KAGVTQTPRYLIKTRGQQVTLSCSPISGHRSVSWYQQTPGQGLQFLFEYFSETQRNKGNFPGRFSGRQFSNSRSEMNVSTLELGDSALYLCASRAGNTEAFFGQGTRLTVV.

This clone was picked up one time. The chain has TRBV6-1 and TRBJ1-5; D unclear. The V end was cut by 6 bases, the J end by 7 bases, with 16 bases between. Germline CDR1 MNHNS, CDR2 SASEGT. This CDR3 is built from 14 residues. In nucleotides, the CDR3 is TGTGCCAGCAGACACTCCTGGGAGGGACAGCCCCAGCATTTT. It translates to CASRHSWEGQPQHF.

This clone appeared a single time. The gene calls are TRBV25-1 and TRBJ1-6; the D is unclear. From germline, CDR1 is MGHDK and CDR2 SYGVNS. V was cut by 3 bases and J by 10 bases, with 7 bases left in between. The CDR3 loop spans 12 amino acids. The CDR3 is CASSEARSPLHF. The DNA for the CDR3 is TGTGCCAGCAGTGAGGCTCGGTCACCCCTCCACTTT.

The V and J genes are TRBV14 and TRBJ2-3; D is uncertain. Trimming took 3 bases from V and 0 from J, leaving 10 bases between them. The CDR3 consists of 15 residues. Looked up from germline, CDR1 is SGHDN and CDR2 is FVKESK. The CDR3 DNA is TGTGCCAGCAGCCACTATAACCCTAGCACAGATACGCAGTATTTT. Protein product: CASSHYNPSTDTQYF.

To note about this clone: An end of the junction differs from the germline gene, which may be a read error. The V call is TRBV7-9, the J call TRBJ2-5; 10 bases align to TRBD1. Looked up from germline, CDR1 is SEHNR and CDR2 is FQNEAQ (reference sequence). The CDR3 is made up of 16 amino acids. CDR3 nucleotide sequence: TGTGCCAGCCGCTTGTTGACCGGGACAGGGGTAGAGACCCAGTACTTC. The encoded protein is CASRLLTGTGVETQYF.

The gene calls are TRBV11-2 and TRBJ2-2, with 7 nucleotides matching TRBD1. Germline loops: CDR1 SGHAT, CDR2 FQNNGV. The CDR3 has 15 amino acids. Trimming removed 4 bases from V and 4 bases from J; junction bases left unmatched: 6. This chain's CDR3 is CASSSDRVFTGELFF. CDR3 nucleotides: TGTGCCAGCAGCTCAGACAGGGTGTTCACCGGGGAGCTGTTTTTT.

The J gene is TRBJ2-1, the V gene TRBV6-5, with a tentative D call TRBD2 (5 bases). Looked up from germline, CDR1 is MNHEY and CDR2 is SVGAGI. This CDR3 is built from 13 residues. Trimming removed 5 bases at V and 7 bases at J, with 12 bases between. The chain's CDR3 is CASSALGANEQFF. Here the CDR3 DNA reads TGTGCCAGCAGTGCCCTGGGAGCGAATGAGCAGTTCTTC.

The rearrangement uses TRBV5-1 and TRBJ2-5; 7 bases agree with TRBD2. CDR1 is SGHRS and CDR2 is YFSETQ in the germline V gene. This CDR3 is 16 amino acids long. Germline trimming cut 3 bases from V and 5 bases from J; bases unmatched to any gene: 13. CDR3 DNA: TGCGCCAGCAGCTCCCCCCTGGGGGGGAGTGGGGAGACCCAGTACTTC. Encoded protein: CASSSPLGGSGETQYF.

The chain couples TRBV7-3 to TRBJ2-2; D might be TRBD1 or TRBD2, each matching 5 bases. The CDR3 loop spans 18 amino acids. Trimming cost V 0 bases and J 4 bases, with 18 bases left between them. The germline CDR1 and CDR2 sequences are SGHTA and FQGTGA. DNA for the CDR3: TGTGCCAGCAGCTTAACCCCCCGGGACGCCTCGGGCACCGGGGAGCTGTTTTTT. Its translation is CASSLTPRDASGTGELFF.